Here is one T cell receptor (beta chain) with its context. The antigen is not known. V was clipped by 3 bases and J by 7 bases, with 12 bases between them. Germline lookup yields CDR1 LNHDA and CDR2 SQIVND (reference sequence). The CDR3 has 13 residues. This sample is part of a study of T cell responses to AZD1222 COVID-19 vaccine. The study, taken as a whole, reports: Reportedly, nearly half the spike-specific TCRs target unmutated variant regions. Vaccine-associated CD4 TCRs ranged over spike, dominating at 160-218 and 743-854. An increase in Spike-specific TCR breadth and depth was observed after two AZD1222 doses. Just five to seven people given AZD1222 tested seropositive at baseline.

TCRdb's copy holds only in-frame clones and misses some; the assay was immunoSEQ multiplex PCR. The profile covers tens of thousands of clones, with about nine tenths appearing a single time and about 7% taken by the ten largest. This specimen consisted of peripheral blood, obtained 28 days after the second AZD1222 dose. The origin of this receptor is an adult who received the AZD1222 COVID-19 vaccine. V is TRBV19 and J is TRBJ1-2; D may be TRBD1 (5 bases). The CDR3 sequence: CASSIRDPFGYTF. In DNA, the CDR3 is TGTGCCAGTAGTATCAGGGATCCTTTTGGCTACACCTTC.